The next 3 T cell receptor beta chains were all read from a single sample in a study of T-cell reconstitution after alpha-beta-depleted transplantation in children. Study results and caveats: T-cell counts and diversity at one year post-transplant came mainly from newly produced T cells.

The library targeted TCRbeta and was prepared with unique molecular identifiers. TCRdb re-called the PCR reads through MiXCR, storing one row per CDR3 protein. The sample yields some 300,000 distinct CDR3 sequences, 7.5% to 9% seen once. Their cognate antigens are unknown. The sequencing used peripheral blood, collected 360 days after TCRalphabeta/CD19-depleted stem cell transplant. The receptors shown here come from a female patient aged 2-9 years who had a stem cell transplant for Fanconi anemia, so the T cells may come from the graft donor.

The chain joins TRBV5-1 to TRBJ2-2, with TRBD2 matching 11 bases. Germline V gene sequence: CDR1 SGHRS, CDR2 YFSETQ. This CDR3 has 16 residues. V lost 7 bases and J lost 4; bases outside the gene matches: 9. The CDR3 protein is CASSLAGASGTGELFF. Written as DNA, the CDR3 is TGCGCCAGCTCACTAGCGGGGGCTTCGGGCACCGGGGAGCTGTTTTTT. The full variable domain, its missing parts supplied by reference TRBV5-1 and TRBJ2-2, is KAGVTQTPRYLIKTRGQQVTLSCSPISGHRSVSWYQQTPGQGLQFLFEYFSETQRNKGNFPGRFSGRQFSNSRSEMNVSTLELGDSALYLCASSLAGASGTGELFFGEGSRLTVL.

There are many counts of this clonotype. V usage is TRBV29-1 and J usage is TRBJ2-7; tentatively, D is TRBD2 (6 bases). The CDR3 covers 15 residues. V gave up 4 bases and J gave up 4 bases, with 20 bases separating them. The germline gives CDR1 SQVTM, CDR2 ANQGSEA. The CDR3 protein is CSVVSGKAGFYEQYF. The CDR3 DNA reads as TGCAGCGTTGTATCCGGCAAGGCGGGGTTTTACGAGCAGTACTTC.

The chain links TRBV6-2 or TRBV6-3 to TRBJ2-1, with 9 bases lining up with TRBD1. The CDR3 has 14 amino acids. V lost 6 bases, J lost 9 bases, and 9 bases stayed unmatched. Germline V CDR1 and CDR2: MNHEY, SVGEGT. The CDR3 here is CASSSVQGAVEQFF. The CDR3 nucleotides are TGTGCCAGCAGCTCCGTACAGGGGGCAGTTGAGCAGTTCTTC.